A single sample gave rise to the 22 T cell receptor beta chains below, sequenced in a study of T cells after yellow fever vaccination. From the 5' RACE reads, TCRdb called clonotypes with MiXCR, one entry per CDR3 protein. The table includes 350,000 to 550,000 distinct CDR3 sequences, under 20% detected once. This specimen consisted of PBMCs, obtained before the yellow fever booster vaccination. These receptors all stem from a man aged 18-30 years who received the YFV17D yellow fever vaccine.

This clonotype has only a few counts. The chain recombines TRBV9 with TRBJ2-3; D is unclear. CDR3 length: 13 residues. Germline values: CDR1 SGDLS, CDR2 YYNGEE. With 2 bases removed from V and 5 bases from J, the gap between germline ends came to 9 bases. This CDR3 is CASSVGDEDTQYF. The CDR3 DNA sequence: TGTGCCAGCAGCGTCGGCGATGAAGATACGCAGTATTTT.

The genes are TRBV7-8 and TRBJ1-5, with a weak D call TRBD1 (6 bases). The CDR3 spans 15 residues. Germline V gene data show CDR1 as SGHVS and CDR2 as FQNEAQ. Between the trimmed V and J ends, which lost 5 bases and 5 bases, there was a span of 16 bases. The CDR3 is CASSPKGRGYQPQHF. CDR3 nucleotide sequence: TGTGCCAGCAGCCCCAAAGGGAGGGGGTATCAGCCCCAGCATTTT.

The rearrangement joins TRBV12-3 or TRBV12-4 to TRBJ2-5; possibly TRBD2 for D (6 bases). The CDR3 is 15 residues long. V was pared by 6 bases and J by 5 bases, with 19 bases between. DNA for the CDR3: TGTGCCAGCAGCTCGGGACTCTACGACGGGGAGACCCAGTACTTC. It codes for CASSSGLYDGETQYF.

In its sample, this clonotype was seen once. The CDR3 here is CASSFRAGGPDTQYF. CDR3 sequence (DNA): TGTGCCAGCAGCTTCAGGGCGGGGGGCCCAGATACGCAGTATTTT. This sequence joins TRBV11-2 and TRBJ2-3; 8 nucleotides align to TRBD2. The CDR3 is made up of 15 amino acids. J gave up 4 bases and V 3 bases, and 6 bases lay outside the gene matches. Germline V CDR1 and CDR2: SGHAT, FQNNGV.

The CDR3 DNA sequence: TGTGCCAGCAGCCCTCGGACAGGGCAAGATACGCAGTATTTT. Encoded protein: CASSPRTGQDTQYF. The rearrangement joins TRBV9 to TRBJ2-3, with 8 nucleotides matching TRBD1. Germline V CDR1 and CDR2: SGDLS, YYNGEE. This CDR3 spans 14 amino acids. V was clipped by 4 bases and J by 5 bases; unmatched bases: 6.

There are a few counts of this clonotype. This chain links TRBV6-2 or TRBV6-3 with TRBJ2-1, with 8 bases matching TRBD2. CDR3 length: 13 amino acids. The germline CDR1 and CDR2 sequences are MNHEY and SVGEGT. V dropped 5 bases and J dropped 15; count of bases not matched to a gene: 12. The CDR3 spells CASSSTLSGGVFF. The CDR3 bases are TGTGCCAGCAGTAGCACACTCAGCGGGGGTGTGTTCTTC.

The J gene is TRBJ1-2, the V gene TRBV19; TRBD1 might be the D (5 bases). V was shortened by 5 bases and J by 7 bases, with 14 bases between the two germline ends. Looked up from germline, CDR1 is LNHDA and CDR2 is SQIVND (reference sequence). The CDR3 length is 13 residues. The CDR3, as DNA: TGTGCCAGTAGTGTTTTCGAAGACAGTGGCTACACCTTC. It is translated as CASSVFEDSGYTF.

This chain connects TRBV13 to TRBJ1-2; unclear D gene. CDR3 size: 12 residues. V lost 0 bases to trimming and J lost 8 bases, with 7 bases between them. CDR1 and CDR2 (germline): PRHDT, FYEKMQ (reference sequence). The CDR3 here is CASSLGGWGYTF. In DNA, the CDR3 is TGTGCCAGCAGCTTAGGAGGATGGGGCTACACCTTC.

DNA for the CDR3: TGCAGTGGTTGGCTAGCGGGGGGCGGTACGGAGACCCAGTACTTC. Its protein product is CSGWLAGGGTETQYF. This sequence joins TRBV20-1 and TRBJ2-5, with TRBD2 matching 11 bases. J lost 5 bases, V lost 7 bases, and 12 bases had no gene match. This CDR3 is built from 15 residues. Germline CDR1 reads DFQATT; CDR2 reads SNEGSKA (reference sequence).

There are a few counts of this clonotype. This chain links TRBV7-2 with TRBJ2-7; TRBD2 aligns across 10 bases. J was trimmed by 4 bases and V by 2 bases; bases with no gene match: 5. This CDR3 has 15 amino acids. Germline CDR1 is SGHTA and CDR2 is FQGNSA. This CDR3 is CASSLSLAGVYEQYF. CDR3 DNA: TGTGCCAGCAGCTTAAGCCTAGCGGGGGTATACGAGCAGTACTTC.

The V gene is TRBV12-3 or TRBV12-4, the J gene TRBJ2-6; TRBD1 might be the D (5 bases). The CDR3 is made up of 16 amino acids. V dropped 1 base and J dropped 2 bases, with 9 bases sitting between them. CDR3 protein: CASSLDPGTGANVLTF. The CDR3 coding sequence is TGTGCCAGCAGTTTAGACCCAGGGACTGGGGCCAACGTCCTGACTTTC.

This clonotype was seen more than once but under ten times. In DNA form, the CDR3 reads TGTGCCAGCAGAAATCGACAACCCACCGGGGAGCTGTTTTTT. It codes for CASRNRQPTGELFF. This chain links TRBV12-3 or TRBV12-4 with TRBJ2-2; D remains unclear. The CDR3 has 14 residues. Between the trimmed V and J ends, which lost 6 bases and 4 bases, there was a span of 12 bases.

In this sample, this clonotype turned up a few times. The chain uses TRBV7-2 and TRBJ1-1, with 8 bases matching TRBD1. There are 14 residues in the CDR3. CDR1 is SGHTA and CDR2 is FQGNSA in the germline V gene. The V segment lost 9 bases and the J segment 4 bases; nucleotides outside the gene matches: 10. The CDR3 region is CASVRGRLGTEAFF. DNA for the CDR3: TGTGCCAGTGTCAGGGGGCGCCTGGGCACTGAAGCTTTCTTT.

This clonotype has more than one count but fewer than ten. This sequence joins TRBV27 and TRBJ1-2; TRBD1 might be the D (5 bases). The CDR3 is made up of 13 amino acids. The V and J ends lost 8 bases and 4 bases respectively, with 14 bases between them. Germline CDR1 and CDR2: MNHEY and SMNVEV (reference sequence). DNA of the CDR3: TGTGCCAGCTCCGGATCCAGGGCCTATGGCTACACCTTC. This translates into CASSGSRAYGYTF.

The V and J genes are TRBV27 and TRBJ2-2; 8 bases fit TRBD1. Germline V lookup: CDR1 MNHEY, CDR2 SMNVEV (reference sequence). The CDR3 sequence is 16 residues long. J was trimmed by 0 bases and V by 4 bases; bases with no gene match: 4. The CDR3 is CASSSRDRSNTGELFF. The CDR3 DNA follows: TGTGCCAGCAGTTCCCGGGACAGGTCGAACACCGGGGAGCTGTTTTTT.

At least ten counts were recorded for this clonotype. In nucleotides, the CDR3 is TGCAGCGTTACGGATCTGGACATTCAGTACTTC. Protein product: CSVTDLDIQYF. The chain recombines TRBV29-1 with TRBJ2-4; D call uncertain. Germline V CDR1 and CDR2: SQVTM, ANQGSEA. CDR3 length: 11 residues. V lost 5 bases and J lost 8, with 10 bases in between.

This chain uses TRBV10-2 with TRBJ1-5; D unresolved. The CDR3 covers 12 residues. From germline, CDR1 is WSHSY and CDR2 SAAADI. V was clipped by 2 bases and J by 6 bases, with 5 bases between them. The CDR3 DNA is TGCGCCAGCAGTGAGACGGGTCAGCCCCAGCATTTT. Encoded protein: CASSETGQPQHF.

The chain has TRBV5-1 and TRBJ1-1, with no clear D. This CDR3 is 15 amino acids long. Germline CDR1 SGHRS, CDR2 YFSETQ. V was shortened by 1 base and J by 3 bases, with 13 bases between the two germline ends. CDR3 bases: TGCGCCAGCAGCTTGATGTCGCTCGGGGACACTGAAGCTTTCTTT. It codes for CASSLMSLGDTEAFF.

This clonotype was found a few times. This chain connects TRBV4-3 to TRBJ2-2; D ambiguous. V dropped 0 bases and J dropped 6 bases, with 14 bases sitting between them. This CDR3 is built from 16 residues. Germline V gene sequence: CDR1 LGHNA, CDR2 YSLEER. The CDR3 is CASSQDLKGLPGELFF. CDR3 DNA sequence: TGCGCCAGCAGCCAAGATCTAAAGGGCTTACCCGGGGAGCTGTTTTTT.

V is TRBV11-2 and J is TRBJ2-7; 8 bases map to TRBD1. Germline V CDR1 and CDR2: SGHAT, FQNNGV. This CDR3 spans 14 amino acids. V gave up 5 bases and J gave up 6 bases; unmatched junction bases: 9. The CDR3 DNA is TGTGCCAGCAGCCCGGGACAGGCCCTGAGCGAGCAGTACGTC. Its translation: CASSPGQALSEQYV.

This rearrangement joins TRBV10-3 to TRBJ1-6; 8 bases match TRBD1. The CDR3 has 14 residues. CDR1 and CDR2 (germline): ENHRY, SYGVKD. Trimming cost V 6 bases and J 6 bases; bases outside gene matches: 4. Here the CDR3 DNA reads TGTGCCATCAGGGACAGGGAAGGTAATTCACCCCTCCACTTT. It is translated as CAIRDREGNSPLHF.

This clonotype has just a few counts. The chain has TRBV12-3 or TRBV12-4 and TRBJ2-5, with TRBD2 as a possible D gene (6 bases). The CDR3 has 17 amino acids. Trimming stripped 5 bases from V and 4 bases from J, with 23 bases between. The DNA of the CDR3 is TGTGCCAGCAGTGGGGCTGGCGGGGAAGGGGTCGGAGAGACCCAGTACTTC. It codes for CASSGAGGEGVGETQYF.